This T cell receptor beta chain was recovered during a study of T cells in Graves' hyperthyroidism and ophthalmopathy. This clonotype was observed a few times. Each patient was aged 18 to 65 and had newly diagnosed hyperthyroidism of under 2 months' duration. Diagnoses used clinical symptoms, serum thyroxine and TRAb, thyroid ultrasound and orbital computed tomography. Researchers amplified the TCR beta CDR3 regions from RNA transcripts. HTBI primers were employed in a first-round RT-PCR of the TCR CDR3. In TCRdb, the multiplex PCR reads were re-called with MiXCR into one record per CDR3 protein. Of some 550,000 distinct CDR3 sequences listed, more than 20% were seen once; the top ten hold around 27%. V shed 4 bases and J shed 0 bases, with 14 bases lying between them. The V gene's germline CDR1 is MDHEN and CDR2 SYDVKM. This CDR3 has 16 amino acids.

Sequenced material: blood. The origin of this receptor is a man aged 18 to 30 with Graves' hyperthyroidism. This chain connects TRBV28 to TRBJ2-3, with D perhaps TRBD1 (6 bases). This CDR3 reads CASSSRTVASTDTQYF. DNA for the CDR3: TGTGCCAGCAGTTCCCGGACAGTTGCAAGCACAGATACGCAGTATTTT.